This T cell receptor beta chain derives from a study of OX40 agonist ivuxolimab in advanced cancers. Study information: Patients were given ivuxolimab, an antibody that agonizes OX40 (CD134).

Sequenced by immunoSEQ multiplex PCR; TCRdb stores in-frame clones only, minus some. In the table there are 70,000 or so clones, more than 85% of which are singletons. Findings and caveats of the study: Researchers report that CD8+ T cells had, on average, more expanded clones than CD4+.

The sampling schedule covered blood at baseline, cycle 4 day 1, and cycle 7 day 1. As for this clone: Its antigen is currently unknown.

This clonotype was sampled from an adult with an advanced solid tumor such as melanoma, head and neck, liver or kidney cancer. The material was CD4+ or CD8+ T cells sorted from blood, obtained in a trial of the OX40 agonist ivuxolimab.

The CDR3 sequence is CASFQGRVSSTGELFF. In DNA form, the CDR3 reads TGTGCCAGCTTCCAAGGCAGGGTCAGTAGCACCGGGGAGCTGTTTTTT. J is TRBJ2-2 and V is TRBV28; D may be TRBD1 (5 bases). Between the trimmed V and J ends, which lost 8 bases and 4 bases, there was a span of 20 bases. The CDR3 totals 16 residues. Germline assignment: CDR1 MDHEN and CDR2 SYDVKM.